A single TCR beta chain is shown here with its context. Its antigen remains unidentified. This entry comes from a study of shared clonotypes between healthy human individuals. Study context: For every donor, three CD4 naive, three CD4 memory, two CD8 naive and one CD8 memory plates were used.

Those who donated were healthy HIV-negative adults, with no recent acute infections or vaccinations reported. Overall study findings and caveats: Expectations were that clonotype sharing among donors would be affected by sequencing depth. The naive CD4 repertoires of a handful of donors were compared, and around 4.7% of clonotypes were shared.

This table comes from immunoSEQ multiplex PCR, and its TCRdb copy is limited to in-frame clones, with some not included. The table includes some 690,000 clones, about nine tenths detected once. The CDR3 runs to 16 residues. Germline V lookup: CDR1 SGHVS, CDR2 FNYEAQ. Trimming took 6 bases from V and 2 from J, leaving 20 bases between them. The clonotype was recovered from a man in his late teens or twenties in good health. Some clones in this sample may be carry-over from other donors' samples. The chain recombines TRBV7-6 with TRBJ2-7; D ambiguous. Sequencing was carried out using memory CD8+ T cells from PBMCs. Subset: CD45RO+ cells pooled with CCR7-negative TemRA cells. The CDR3 DNA is TGTGCCAGCAGTCCTGGGATCAGATCCGAAACCTACGAGCAGTACTTC. It encodes CASSPGIRSETYEQYF.